This T cell receptor beta chain was retrieved from a study of T cell clones after liver transplantation. For the study at large: Subjects received no induction therapy and standard immunosuppression until randomization at 12-24 months post-transplant. Blood was drawn pre-transplant, before withdrawal, and after full or failed withdrawal. Overall study findings and caveats: Small, mixed patient groups and varying post-transplant times limit these conclusions. Donor-reactive sequences fell more than third party-reactive ones, suggesting partial deletion.

With 5 bases removed from V and 4 bases from J, the gap between germline ends came to 5 bases. The CDR3 has 11 residues. From germline, CDR1 is SGHNT and CDR2 YENEEA. Method: immunoSEQ multiplex PCR; TCRdb's copy keeps in-frame clones and lacks some. The sample has 70,000 to 80,000 clones, 90% seen once. For this clone: Antigen: not known.

Sequences were derived from CD4+ T cells from blood, sampled before liver transplant. This receptor was taken from a human donor who received a liver transplant. The gene calls are TRBV11-3 and TRBJ2-5, with D hard to call. The CDR3 DNA follows: TGTGCCAGCAGCGTAGCAGAGACCCAGTACTTC. Translated, it gives CASSVAETQYF.